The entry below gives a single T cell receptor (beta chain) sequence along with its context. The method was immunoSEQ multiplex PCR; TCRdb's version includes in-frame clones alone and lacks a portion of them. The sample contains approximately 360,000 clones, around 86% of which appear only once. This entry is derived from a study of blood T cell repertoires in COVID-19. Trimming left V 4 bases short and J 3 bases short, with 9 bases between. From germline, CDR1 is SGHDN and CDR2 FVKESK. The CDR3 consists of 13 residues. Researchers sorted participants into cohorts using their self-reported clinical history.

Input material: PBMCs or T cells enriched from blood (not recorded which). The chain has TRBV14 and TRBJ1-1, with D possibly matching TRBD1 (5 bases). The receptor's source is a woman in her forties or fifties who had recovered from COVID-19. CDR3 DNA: TGTGCCAGCAGCCGACGGGGGGACACTGAAGCTTTCTTT. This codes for CASSRRGDTEAFF.